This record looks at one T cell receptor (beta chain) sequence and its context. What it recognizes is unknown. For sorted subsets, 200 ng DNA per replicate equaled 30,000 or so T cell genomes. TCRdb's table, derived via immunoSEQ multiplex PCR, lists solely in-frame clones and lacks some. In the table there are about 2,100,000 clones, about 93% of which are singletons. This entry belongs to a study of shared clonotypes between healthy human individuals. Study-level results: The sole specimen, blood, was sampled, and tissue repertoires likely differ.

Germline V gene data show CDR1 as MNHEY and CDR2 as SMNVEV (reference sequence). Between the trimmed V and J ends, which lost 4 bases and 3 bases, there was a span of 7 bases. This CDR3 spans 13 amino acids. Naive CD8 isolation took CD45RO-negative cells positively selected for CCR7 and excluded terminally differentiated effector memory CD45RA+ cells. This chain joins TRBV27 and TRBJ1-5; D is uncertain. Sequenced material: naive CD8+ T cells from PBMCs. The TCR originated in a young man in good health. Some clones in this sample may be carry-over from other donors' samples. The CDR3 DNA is TGTGCCAGCAGTTCGGGTTTCAATCAGCCCCAGCATTTT. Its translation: CASSSGFNQPQHF.